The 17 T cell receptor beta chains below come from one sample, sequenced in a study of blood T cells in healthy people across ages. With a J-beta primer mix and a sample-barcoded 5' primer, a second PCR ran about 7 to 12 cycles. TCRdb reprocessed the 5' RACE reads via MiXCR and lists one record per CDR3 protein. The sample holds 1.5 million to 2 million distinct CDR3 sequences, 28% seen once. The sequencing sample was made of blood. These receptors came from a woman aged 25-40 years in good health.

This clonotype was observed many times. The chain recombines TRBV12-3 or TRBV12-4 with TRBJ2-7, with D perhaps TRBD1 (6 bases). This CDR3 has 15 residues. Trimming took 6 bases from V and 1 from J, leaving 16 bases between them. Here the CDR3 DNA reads TGTGCCAGCAGCCGAACTGGGACATCTTCCTACGAGCAGTACTTC. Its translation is CASSRTGTSSYEQYF.

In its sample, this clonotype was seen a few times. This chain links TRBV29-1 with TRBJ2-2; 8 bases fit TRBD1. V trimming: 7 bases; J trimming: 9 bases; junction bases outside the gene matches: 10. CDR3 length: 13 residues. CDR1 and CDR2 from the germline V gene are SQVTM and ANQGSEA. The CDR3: CSDTDRGGRELFF. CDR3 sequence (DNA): TGCAGCGATACTGACAGGGGAGGAAGGGAGCTGTTTTTT.

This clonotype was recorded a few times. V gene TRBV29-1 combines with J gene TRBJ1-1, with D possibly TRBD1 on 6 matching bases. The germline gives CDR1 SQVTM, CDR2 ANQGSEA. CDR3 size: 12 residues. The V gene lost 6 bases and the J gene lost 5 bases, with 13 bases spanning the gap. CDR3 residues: CSVAGAETEAFF. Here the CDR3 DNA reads TGCAGCGTCGCGGGGGCTGAGACTGAAGCTTTCTTT. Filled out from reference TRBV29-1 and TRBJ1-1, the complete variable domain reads SAVISQKPSRDICQRGTSLTIQCQVDSQVTMMFWYRQQPGQSLTLIATANQGSEATYESGFVIDKFPISRPNLTFSTLTVSNMSPEDSSIYLCSVAGAETEAFFGQGTRLTVV.

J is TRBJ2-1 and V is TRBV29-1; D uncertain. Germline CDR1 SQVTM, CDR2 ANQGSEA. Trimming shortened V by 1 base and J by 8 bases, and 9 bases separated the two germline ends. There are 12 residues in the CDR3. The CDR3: CSVEASSDEQFF. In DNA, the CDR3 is TGCAGCGTTGAAGCGTCCTCGGATGAGCAGTTCTTC.

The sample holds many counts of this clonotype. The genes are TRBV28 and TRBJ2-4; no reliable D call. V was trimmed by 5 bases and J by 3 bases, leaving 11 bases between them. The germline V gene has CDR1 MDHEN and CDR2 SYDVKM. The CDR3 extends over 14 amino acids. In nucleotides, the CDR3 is TGTGCCAGCAGTGGTACGAACAGCAAAAACATTCAGTACTTC. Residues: CASSGTNSKNIQYF. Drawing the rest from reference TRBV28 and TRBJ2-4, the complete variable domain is DVKVTQSSRYLVKRTGEKVFLECVQDMDHENMFWYRQDPGLGLRLIYFSYDVKMKEKGDIPEGYSVSREKKERFSLILESASTNQTSMYLCASSGTNSKNIQYFGAGTRLSVL.

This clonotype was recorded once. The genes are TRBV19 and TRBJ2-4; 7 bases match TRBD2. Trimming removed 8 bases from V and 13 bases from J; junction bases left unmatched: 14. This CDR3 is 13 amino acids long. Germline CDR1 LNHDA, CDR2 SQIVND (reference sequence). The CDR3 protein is CASSSGFYNEQYF. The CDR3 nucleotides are TGTGCCAGTTCTAGCGGTTTCTACAATGAGCAGTACTTC.

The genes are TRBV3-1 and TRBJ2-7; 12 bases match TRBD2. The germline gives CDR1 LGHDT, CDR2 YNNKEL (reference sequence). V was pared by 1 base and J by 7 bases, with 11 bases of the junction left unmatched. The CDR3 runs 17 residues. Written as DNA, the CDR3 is TGTGCCAGCAGCCAAGGGATCTACGGGACTAGCGGGTTGGAGCAGTACTTC. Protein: CASSQGIYGTSGLEQYF.

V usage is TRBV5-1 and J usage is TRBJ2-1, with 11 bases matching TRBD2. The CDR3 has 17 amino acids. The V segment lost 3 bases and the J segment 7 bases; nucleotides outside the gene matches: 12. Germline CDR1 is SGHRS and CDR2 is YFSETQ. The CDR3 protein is CASSSLAGGSYKNEQFF. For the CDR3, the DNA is TGCGCCAGCAGCTCCTTAGCGGGAGGGTCATACAAGAATGAGCAGTTCTTC.

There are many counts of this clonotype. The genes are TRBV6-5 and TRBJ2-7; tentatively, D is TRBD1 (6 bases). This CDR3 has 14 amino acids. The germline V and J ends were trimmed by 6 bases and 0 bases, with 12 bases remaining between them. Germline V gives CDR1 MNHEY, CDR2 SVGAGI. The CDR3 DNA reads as TGTGCCAGCAGCCTCGACAGGAACTCCTACGAGCAGTACTTC. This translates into CASSLDRNSYEQYF.

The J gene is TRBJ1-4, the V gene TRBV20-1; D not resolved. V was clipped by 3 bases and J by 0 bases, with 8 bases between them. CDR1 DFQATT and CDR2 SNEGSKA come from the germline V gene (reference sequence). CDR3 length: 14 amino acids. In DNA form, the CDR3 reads TGCAGTGCTAGGTTCCACTCAACTAATGAAAAACTGTTTTTT. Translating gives CSARFHSTNEKLFF.

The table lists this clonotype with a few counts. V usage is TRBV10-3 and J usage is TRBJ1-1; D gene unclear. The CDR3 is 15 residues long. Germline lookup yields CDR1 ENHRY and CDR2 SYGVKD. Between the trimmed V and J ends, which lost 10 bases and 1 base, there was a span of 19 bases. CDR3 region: CATSGEGSTNTEAFF. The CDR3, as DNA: TGTGCCACCTCCGGGGAAGGGTCTACGAACACTGAAGCTTTCTTT.

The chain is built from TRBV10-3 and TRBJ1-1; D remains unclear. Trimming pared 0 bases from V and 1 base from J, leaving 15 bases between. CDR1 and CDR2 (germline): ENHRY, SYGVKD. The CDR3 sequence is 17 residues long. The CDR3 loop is CAISESSVGSRNTEAFF. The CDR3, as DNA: TGTGCCATCAGTGAGTCATCGGTGGGTTCGCGGAACACTGAAGCTTTCTTT.

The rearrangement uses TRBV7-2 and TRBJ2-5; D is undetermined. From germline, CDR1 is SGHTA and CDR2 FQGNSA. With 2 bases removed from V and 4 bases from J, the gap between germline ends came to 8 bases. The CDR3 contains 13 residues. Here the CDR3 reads CASSLFRRETQYF. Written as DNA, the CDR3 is TGTGCCAGCAGCTTATTTCGTAGAGAGACCCAGTACTTC.

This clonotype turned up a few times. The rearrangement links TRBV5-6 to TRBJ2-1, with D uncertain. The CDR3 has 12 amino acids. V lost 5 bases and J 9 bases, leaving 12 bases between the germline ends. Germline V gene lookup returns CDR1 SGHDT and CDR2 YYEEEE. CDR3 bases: TGTGCCAGCAGATCACTGCGCGTTGAGCAGTTCTTC. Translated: CASRSLRVEQFF.

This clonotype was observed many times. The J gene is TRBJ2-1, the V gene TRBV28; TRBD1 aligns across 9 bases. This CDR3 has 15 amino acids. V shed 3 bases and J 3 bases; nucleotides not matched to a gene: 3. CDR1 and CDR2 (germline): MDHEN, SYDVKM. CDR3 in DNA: TGTGCCAGCAGTTTTGGGGACAGGGACTACAATGAGCAGTTCTTC. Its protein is CASSFGDRDYNEQFF.

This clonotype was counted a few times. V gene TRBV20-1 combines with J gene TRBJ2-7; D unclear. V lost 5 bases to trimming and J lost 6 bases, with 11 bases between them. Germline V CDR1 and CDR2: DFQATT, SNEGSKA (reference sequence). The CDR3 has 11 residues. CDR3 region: CSAGLVTEQYF. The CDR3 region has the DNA TGCAGTGCTGGTTTAGTCACCGAGCAGTACTTC.

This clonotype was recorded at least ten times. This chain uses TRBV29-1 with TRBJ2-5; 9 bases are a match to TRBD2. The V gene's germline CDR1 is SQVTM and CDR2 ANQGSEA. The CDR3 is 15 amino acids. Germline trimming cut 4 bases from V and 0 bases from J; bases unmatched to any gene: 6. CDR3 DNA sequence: TGCAGCGTTGTTTTAGCGGGAGTTAACCAAGAGACCCAGTACTTC. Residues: CSVVLAGVNQETQYF.